This T cell receptor beta chain is from a study of monozygotic twins with cystic fibrosis. The method was immunoSEQ multiplex PCR; TCRdb's version includes in-frame clones alone and lacks a portion of them. The sample has tens of thousands of clones, under 90% seen once. The sequence was collected from a girl aged 2-9 years with cystic fibrosis. Input material: blood.

Here the CDR3 reads CASSPEGGWAQETQYF. The CDR3 nucleotides are TGTGCCAGCAGCCCGGAGGGGGGTTGGGCCCAAGAGACCCAGTACTTC. This sequence joins TRBV5-4 and TRBJ2-5; D assignment may be TRBD1 or TRBD2 (6 bases each). Looked up from germline, CDR1 is SGHNT and CDR2 is YYREEE (reference sequence). The CDR3 runs 16 residues. Trimming removed 4 bases from V and 1 base from J, with 17 bases in between.